One TCR beta chain is described in this entry. The antigen remains unidentified. Trimming cost V 4 bases and J 9 bases; bases outside gene matches: 11. CDR3 length equals 16 residues. The germline gives CDR1 LGHNA, CDR2 YNFKEQ. The data were produced by immunoSEQ multiplex PCR, yet TCRdb's version contains in-frame clones alone and is incomplete. This sample has about 30,000 clones; about 91% occur once, and the top ten carry 6.6%. This entry belongs to a study of lymphopenia after photon versus proton radiotherapy. General study findings and limits: Under photons, naive T cells and diversity fell while effector/memory populations rose. Oligoclonal CD8+ Temra expansion after nadir drove photon patients' diversity drop.

The sequence was obtained from a woman in her 70s with pancreatic cancer. Some clones in this sample may be carry-over from other donors' samples. The genes are TRBV4-2 and TRBJ2-1, with 11 bases aligning to TRBD2. This specimen consisted of peripheral blood, obtained from a patient treated with proton-based radiotherapy. The CDR3, as DNA: TGTGCCAGCAGCCCAAATCCGGGACTAGCGGTCGGTGAGCAGTTCTTC. This encodes CASSPNPGLAVGEQFF.